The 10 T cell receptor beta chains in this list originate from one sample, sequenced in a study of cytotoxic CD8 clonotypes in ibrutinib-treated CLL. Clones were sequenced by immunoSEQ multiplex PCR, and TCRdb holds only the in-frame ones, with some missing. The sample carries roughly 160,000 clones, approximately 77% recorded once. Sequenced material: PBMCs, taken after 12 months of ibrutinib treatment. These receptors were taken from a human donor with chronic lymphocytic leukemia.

The CDR3 sequence: CASRRAYEQYF. CDR3 coding DNA: TGTGCCAGCAGGCGGGCCTACGAGCAGTACTTC. V and J are TRBV6-5 and TRBJ2-7, with a possible D match to TRBD2 (5 bases). Germline V CDR1 and CDR2: MNHEY, SVGAGI. Trimming took 6 bases from V and 2 from J, leaving 5 bases between them. This CDR3 region has 11 residues.

The chain's CDR3 is CASTPWQGPNNEQFF. Here the CDR3 DNA reads TGTGCCAGCACTCCATGGCAGGGTCCTAACAATGAGCAGTTCTTC. The chain has TRBV6-6 and TRBJ2-1; maybe TRBD1 (5 bases). From germline, CDR1 is MNHNY and CDR2 SVGAGI (reference sequence). The germline V and J ends were trimmed by 7 bases and 5 bases, with 18 bases remaining between them. This CDR3 spans 15 amino acids.

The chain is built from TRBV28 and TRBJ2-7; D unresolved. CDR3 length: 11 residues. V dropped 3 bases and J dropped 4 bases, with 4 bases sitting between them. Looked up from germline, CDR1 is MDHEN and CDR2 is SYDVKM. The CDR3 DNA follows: TGTGCCAGCAGTTTGGAGTACGAGCAGTACTTC. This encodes CASSLEYEQYF.

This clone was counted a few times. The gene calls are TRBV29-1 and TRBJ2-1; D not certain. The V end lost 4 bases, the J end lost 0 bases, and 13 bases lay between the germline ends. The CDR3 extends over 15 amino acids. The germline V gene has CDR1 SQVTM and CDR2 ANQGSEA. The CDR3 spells CSVAARINSYNEQFF. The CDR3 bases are TGCAGCGTTGCTGCGAGAATAAACTCCTACAATGAGCAGTTCTTC.

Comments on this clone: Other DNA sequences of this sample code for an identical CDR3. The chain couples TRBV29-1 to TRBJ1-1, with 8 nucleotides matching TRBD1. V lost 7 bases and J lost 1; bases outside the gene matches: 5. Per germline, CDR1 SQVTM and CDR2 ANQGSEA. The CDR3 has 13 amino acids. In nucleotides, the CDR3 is TGCAGCGGCCGAGGACAGGGGAACACTGAAGCTTTCTTT. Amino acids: CSGRGQGNTEAFF.

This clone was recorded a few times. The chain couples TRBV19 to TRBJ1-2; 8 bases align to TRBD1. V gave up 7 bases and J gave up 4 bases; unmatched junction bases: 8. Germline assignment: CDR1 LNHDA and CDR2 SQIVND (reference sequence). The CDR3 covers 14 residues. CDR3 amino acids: CASTTGVQGYGYTF. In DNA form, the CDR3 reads TGTGCCAGTACGACAGGGGTTCAGGGCTATGGCTACACCTTC.

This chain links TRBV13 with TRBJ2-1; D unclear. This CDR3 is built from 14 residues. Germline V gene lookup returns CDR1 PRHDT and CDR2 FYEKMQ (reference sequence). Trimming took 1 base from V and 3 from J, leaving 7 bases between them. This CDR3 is CASSLEGNYNEQFF. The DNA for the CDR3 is TGTGCCAGCAGCTTAGAAGGCAACTACAATGAGCAGTTCTTC.

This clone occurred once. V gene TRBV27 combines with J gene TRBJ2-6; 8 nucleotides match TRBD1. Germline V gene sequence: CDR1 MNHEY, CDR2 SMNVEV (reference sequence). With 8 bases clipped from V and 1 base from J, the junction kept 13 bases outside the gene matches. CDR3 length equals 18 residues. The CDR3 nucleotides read TGTGCCAGCGGGCGCGACAGGGGCCAAGTTTCTGGGGCCAACGTCCTGACTTTC. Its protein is CASGRDRGQVSGANVLTF.

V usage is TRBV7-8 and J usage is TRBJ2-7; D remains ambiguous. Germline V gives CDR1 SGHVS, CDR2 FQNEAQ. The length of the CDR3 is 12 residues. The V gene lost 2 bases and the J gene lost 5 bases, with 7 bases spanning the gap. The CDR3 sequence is CASSLQPNEQYF. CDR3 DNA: TGTGCCAGCAGCTTACAACCGAACGAGCAGTACTTC.

CDR3 region: CASSSAGSTGTEAFF. As DNA, the CDR3 is TGTGCCAGCAGCTCCGCAGGGTCAACTGGCACTGAAGCTTTCTTT. The V and J genes are TRBV7-2 and TRBJ1-1; tentative D call: TRBD1 (5 bases). The CDR3 runs 15 residues. Trimming left V 4 bases short and J 4 bases short, with 16 bases between. CDR1 and CDR2 (germline): SGHTA, FQGNSA. Together with reference TRBV7-2 and TRBJ1-1, the CDR3 gives the full variable domain: GAGVSQSPSNKVTEKGKDVELRCDPISGHTALYWYRQSLGQGLEFLIYFQGNSAPDKSGLPSDRFSAERTGGSVSTLTIQRTQQEDSAVYLCASSSAGSTGTEAFFGQGTRLTVV.